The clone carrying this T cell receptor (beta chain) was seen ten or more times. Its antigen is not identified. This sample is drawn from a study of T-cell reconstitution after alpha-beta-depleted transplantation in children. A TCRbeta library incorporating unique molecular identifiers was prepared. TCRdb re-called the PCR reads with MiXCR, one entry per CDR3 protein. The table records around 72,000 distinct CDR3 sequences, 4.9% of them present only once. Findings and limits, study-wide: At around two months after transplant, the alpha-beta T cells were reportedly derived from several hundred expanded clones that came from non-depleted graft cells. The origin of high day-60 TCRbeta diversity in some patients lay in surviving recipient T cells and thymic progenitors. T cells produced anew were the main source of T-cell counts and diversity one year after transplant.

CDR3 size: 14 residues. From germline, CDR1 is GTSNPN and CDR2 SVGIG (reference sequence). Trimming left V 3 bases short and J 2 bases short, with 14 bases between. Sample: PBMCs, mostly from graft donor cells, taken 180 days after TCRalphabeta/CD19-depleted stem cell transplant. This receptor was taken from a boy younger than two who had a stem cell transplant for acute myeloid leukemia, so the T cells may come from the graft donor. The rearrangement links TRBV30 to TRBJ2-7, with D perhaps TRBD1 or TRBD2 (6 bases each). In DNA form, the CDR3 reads TGTGCCTGGAGCTTAGAGGAGGGGGCCTACGAGCAGTACTTC. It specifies CAWSLEEGAYEQYF.